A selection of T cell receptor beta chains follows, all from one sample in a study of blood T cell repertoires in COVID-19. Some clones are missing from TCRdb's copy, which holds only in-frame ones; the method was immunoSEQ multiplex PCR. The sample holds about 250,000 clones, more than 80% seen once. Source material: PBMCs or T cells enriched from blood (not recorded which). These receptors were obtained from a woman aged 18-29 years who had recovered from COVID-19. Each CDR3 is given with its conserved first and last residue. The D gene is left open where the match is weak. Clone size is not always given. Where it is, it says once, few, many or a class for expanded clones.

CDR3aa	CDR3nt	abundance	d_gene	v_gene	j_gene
CASSARQGENIQYF	TGTGCCAGCAGCGCCCGACAGGGGGAAAACATTCAGTACTTC	.	TRBD1	TRBV7-9	TRBJ2-4
CAISGDSSYEQYF	TGTGCCATCAGTGGAGACAGCTCCTACGAGCAGTACTTC	.	.	TRBV10-3	TRBJ2-7
CASSSPAANTEAFF	TGTGCCAGCAGCTCTCCGGCGGCGAACACTGAAGCTTTCTTT	.	.	TRBV28	TRBJ1-1
CAWDRGGSEKLFF	TGTGCCTGGGACAGGGGAGGAAGTGAAAAACTGTTTTTT	.	TRBD1	TRBV30	TRBJ1-4
CASREYRWAEAFF	TGTGCCAGCAGGGAATACAGGTGGGCTGAAGCTTTCTTT	.	.	TRBV2	TRBJ1-1
CASSPFGTGPIAGYTF	TGTGCCAGCAGCCCCTTCGGAACAGGGCCAATAGCTGGCTACACCTTC	.	.	TRBV11-2	TRBJ1-2
CASSSDSMNTEAFF	TGCGCCAGCAGCTCCGACAGCATGAACACTGAAGCTTTCTTT	once	.	TRBV5-1	TRBJ1-1
CASSVTSGPQDEQFF	TGTGCCAGCAGCGTGACTAGCGGACCCCAGGATGAGCAGTTCTTC	.	TRBD2	TRBV9	TRBJ2-1
CASSLARTTTDTQYF	TGCGCCAGCAGCTTGGCCCGGACAACCACAGATACGCAGTATTTT	.	.	TRBV5-1	TRBJ2-3
CASSSRGGPTNYGYTF	TGCGCCAGCAGTTCGCGGGGGGGCCCCACTAACTATGGCTACACCTTC	.	.	TRBV5-1	TRBJ1-2
CASSQREGQVNTEAFF	TGTGCCAGCAGCCAACGGGAGGGACAAGTGAACACTGAAGCTTTCTTT	.	.	TRBV14	TRBJ1-1
CASSQGGLAGISYEQYF	TGTGCCAGCAGCCAAGGAGGACTAGCGGGGATCTCATACGAGCAGTACTTC	few	TRBD2	TRBV14	TRBJ2-7
CASRGGGDFSGNTIYF	TGTGCCAGCAGAGGGGGGGGTGACTTCTCTGGAAACACCATATATTTT	once	.	TRBV3-1/TRBV3-2	TRBJ1-3
CSVLRGGAGGYTF	TGCAGCGTCCTGCGGGGGGGGGCTGGCGGCTACACCTTC	.	.	TRBV29-1	TRBJ1-2
CASSPRQGPNYGYTF	TGTGCCAGCAGCCCTCGACAGGGACCCAACTATGGCTACACCTTC	.	TRBD1	TRBV9	TRBJ1-2
CASRPGQGRVEKLFF	TGTGCCAGCCGCCCGGGACAGGGGAGGGTAGAAAAACTGTTTTTT	.	TRBD1	TRBV7-8	TRBJ1-4
CASSVGEALSGNTIYF	TGTGCCAGCAGCGTAGGAGAGGCGCTCTCTGGAAACACCATATATTTT	.	.	TRBV9	TRBJ1-3
CASRTGGEQYF	TGTGCCAGCAGGACAGGGGGGGAGCAGTACTTC	.	TRBD1	TRBV4-2	TRBJ2-7
CASSLQQGLSYEQYF	TGTGCCAGCAGCCTGCAACAGGGGCTCTCCTACGAGCAGTACTTC	.	TRBD1	TRBV7-9	TRBJ2-7
CASSRLGDTGLNTEAFF	TGTGCCAGCAGTAGATTGGGGGACACGGGCCTGAACACTGAAGCTTTCTTT	.	.	TRBV27	TRBJ1-1
CASSQERDYEQYF	TGTGCCAGCTCACAGGAACGGGACTACGAGCAGTACTTC	.	.	TRBV18	TRBJ2-7
CASSEALRGGYEQYF	TGTGCCAGCAGTGAAGCCCTGCGGGGGGGCTACGAGCAGTACTTC	.	TRBD2	TRBV6-1	TRBJ2-7
CASSSSTGGYTF	TGTGCCAGCAGTTCATCTACCGGGGGCTACACCTTC	.	.	TRBV28	TRBJ1-2
CASSQCTGSNQPQHF	TGCGCCAGCAGTCAATGCACAGGAAGCAATCAGCCCCAGCATTTT	.	.	TRBV23-1	TRBJ1-5
CASSESRGPMNTEAFF	TGTGCCAGCAGCGAGTCTAGAGGGCCTATGAACACTGAAGCTTTCTTT	.	.	TRBV9	TRBJ1-1
CASRPPRAGDYEQYF	TGTGCCAGCAGGCCCCCCCGAGCGGGCGACTACGAGCAGTACTTC	.	.	TRBV2	TRBJ2-7
CASSQDPLQPYEQYF	TGTGCCAGCAGCCAAGATCCACTCCAACCCTACGAGCAGTACTTC	.	.	TRBV4-2	TRBJ2-7
CASSLERGGASGDTQYF	TGTGCCAGCAGCTTAGAACGCGGGGGGGCTTCCGGAGATACGCAGTATTTT	.	TRBD2	TRBV7-8	TRBJ2-3
CASSQPGQGVYEQYF	TGTGCCAGCAGCCAACCGGGACAGGGTGTGTACGAGCAGTACTTC	.	TRBD1	TRBV3-1/TRBV3-2	TRBJ2-7
CATSDRGNTGELFF	TGTGCCACCTCGGACAGGGGGAACACCGGGGAGCTGTTTTTT	.	TRBD1	TRBV18	TRBJ2-2
CASSIPLQGGGYTF	TGTGCCAGTAGTATCCCCCTACAGGGCGGGGGCTACACCTTC	once	.	TRBV19	TRBJ1-2
CASSYGTGESPLHF	TGTGCCAGCAGTTACGGGACAGGGGAATCACCCCTCCACTTT	few	TRBD1	TRBV6-5	TRBJ1-6
CASSQRGGSQETQYF	TGTGCCAGCTCCCAGCGGGGAGGATCCCAAGAGACCCAGTACTTC	.	TRBD2	TRBV18	TRBJ2-5
CASSLAGSGGEKLFF	TGTGCCAGCAGCTTAGCCGGGTCCGGGGGTGAAAAACTGTTTTTT	once	.	TRBV7-9	TRBJ1-4
CASSDNLAGAYNEQFF	TGCGCCAGCAGTGATAATCTAGCGGGGGCCTACAATGAGCAGTTCTTC	.	TRBD2	TRBV10-1	TRBJ2-1
CASSVAGTDTQYF	TGTGCCAGCAGTGTCGCAGGGACAGATACGCAGTATTTT	.	.	TRBV6-4	TRBJ2-3
CASSIGGVSYNEQFF	TGTGCCAGTAGTATTGGGGGGGTCTCCTACAATGAGCAGTTCTTC	.	TRBD2	TRBV19	TRBJ2-1
CASSFAARVGPKTQYF	TGTGCCAGCAGCTTCGCAGCCAGGGTAGGCCCCAAGACCCAGTACTTC	.	.	TRBV7-9	TRBJ2-5
CSVEDAPLGGPPGELFF	TGCAGCGTTGAAGATGCCCCACTCGGGGGGCCCCCCGGGGAGCTGTTTTTT	.	.	TRBV29-1	TRBJ2-2
CASSLGVGKPSGGHYNEQFF	TGTGCCAGCAGCTTAGGTGTGGGAAAGCCTAGCGGGGGCCACTACAATGAGCAGTTCTTC	.	TRBD2	TRBV11-3	TRBJ2-1
CASSLAGLAQFF	TGTGCCAGCAGCTTGGCGGGACTAGCGCAGTTCTTC	.	TRBD2	TRBV5-8	TRBJ2-1
CATSRETGLSTEAFF	TGTGCCACCAGCAGAGAGACAGGGCTAAGTACTGAAGCTTTCTTT	.	TRBD1	TRBV15	TRBJ1-1
CASSLGAGYYGYTF	TGTGCCAGCAGCTTGGGGGCAGGGTATTATGGCTACACCTTC	.	.	TRBV5-8	TRBJ1-2
CASSTGVGGYTF	TGCGCCAGCAGCACAGGGGTCGGGGGCTACACCTTC	.	TRBD1	TRBV5-1	TRBJ1-2
CASSSGLAGGLETQYF	TGCGCCAGCAGCTCCGGACTAGCGGGGGGACTTGAGACCCAGTACTTC	.	TRBD2	TRBV5-1	TRBJ2-5
CASSPSGGQETQYF	TGCGCCAGCAGCCCGTCAGGGGGACAGGAGACCCAGTACTTC	.	TRBD1	TRBV5-1	TRBJ2-5
CASSQDRKNNPYEQYF	TGTGCCAGCAGCCAAGATCGAAAGAACAATCCCTACGAGCAGTACTTC	.	.	TRBV14	TRBJ2-7
CASSLAPRSSYNEQFF	TGTGCCAGCAGCTTGGCCCCGCGGAGCTCCTACAATGAGCAGTTCTTC	.	.	TRBV5-4	TRBJ2-1
CASSPRLIRGTDTQYF	TGTGCCAGCAGCCCAAGACTGATTCGGGGCACAGATACGCAGTATTTT	.	.	TRBV7-2	TRBJ2-3
CASSRLTSGDHEQYF	TGTGCCAGCAGCCGCTTGACTAGCGGGGACCACGAGCAGTACTTC	.	TRBD2	TRBV4-2	TRBJ2-7
CASSIELGRGRRYGYTF	TGTGCCAGTAGTATAGAGTTGGGGAGGGGCCGGAGATATGGCTACACCTTC	.	.	TRBV19	TRBJ1-2
CASRLDGLGSYTF	TGTGCCAGCAGATTGGACGGACTGGGGAGCTACACCTTC	.	.	TRBV28	TRBJ1-2
CASSTNPRGYTF	TGTGCCAGCAGTACCAACCCCCGGGGCTACACCTTC	once	.	TRBV28	TRBJ1-2
CASSQDLGDRGLYSPLHF	TGTGCCAGCAGCCAAGATCTTGGGGACAGGGGGCTTTATTCACCCCTCCACTTT	.	TRBD1	TRBV3-1/TRBV3-2	TRBJ1-6
CASMDRGIYGYTF	TGTGCCAGCATGGACAGGGGGATCTATGGCTACACCTTC	.	TRBD1	TRBV2	TRBJ1-2
CASSFGGGNTIYF	TGTGCCAGCAGTTTTGGGGGCGGAAACACCATATATTTT	once	.	TRBV12-3/TRBV12-4	TRBJ1-3
CAISRQGAHGYGYTF	TGTGCCATCAGCCGACAGGGGGCGCATGGCTATGGCTACACCTTC	once	TRBD1	TRBV10-3	TRBJ1-2
CASSARGGLPHEQFF	TGTGCCAGTAGTGCGCGGGGGGGCCTTCCTCATGAGCAGTTCTTC	.	TRBD2	TRBV19	TRBJ2-1
CASSWGLGTDTQYF	TGTGCCAGCAGCTGGGGACTAGGCACAGATACGCAGTATTTT	.	TRBD2	TRBV7-3	TRBJ2-3
CASSLVGQDYTF	TGTGCCAGCAGCTTAGTTGGGCAGGACTACACCTTC	.	.	TRBV7-9	TRBJ1-2